The table lists the clone carrying this T cell receptor (beta chain) with many counts. This sample was taken from a study of read filtering for tumor transcriptome and immune sequencing. CDR1 DFQATT and CDR2 SNEGSKA come from the germline V gene (reference sequence). V trimming: 6 bases; J trimming: 7 bases; junction bases outside the gene matches: 12. The CDR3 totals 15 residues. Molecular barcoded adaptors covering alpha/delta and beta/gamma chains were used on around 370 ng RNA. TCRdb itself ran the reads through MiXCR, one entry per CDR3 protein. Found here are 50,000 or so distinct CDR3 sequences, around 19% of them singletons; the top ten hold approximately 15%.

The receptor comes from a donor aged 40 or older with multiple myeloma. Sequencing input: a population of CD138-negative cells sorted from bone marrow. The chain uses TRBV20-1 and TRBJ1-6, with 7 positions matching TRBD1. CDR3 bases: TGCAGTGCCCGGGACAGCCGAACGCCAAATTCACCCCTCCACTTT. This translates into CSARDSRTPNSPLHF.